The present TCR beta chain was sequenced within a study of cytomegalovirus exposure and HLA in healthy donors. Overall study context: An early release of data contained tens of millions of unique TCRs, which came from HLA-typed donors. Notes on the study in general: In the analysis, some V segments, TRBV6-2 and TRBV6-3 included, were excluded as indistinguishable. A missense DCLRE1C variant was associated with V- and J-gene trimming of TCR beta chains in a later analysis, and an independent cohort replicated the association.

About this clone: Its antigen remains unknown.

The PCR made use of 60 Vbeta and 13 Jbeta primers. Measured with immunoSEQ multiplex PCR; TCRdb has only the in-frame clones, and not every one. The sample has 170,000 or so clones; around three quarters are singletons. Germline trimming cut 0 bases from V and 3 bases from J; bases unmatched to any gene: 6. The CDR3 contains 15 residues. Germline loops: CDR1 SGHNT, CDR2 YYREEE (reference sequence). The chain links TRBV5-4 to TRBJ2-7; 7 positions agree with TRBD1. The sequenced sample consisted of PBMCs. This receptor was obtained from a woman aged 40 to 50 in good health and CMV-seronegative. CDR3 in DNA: TGTGCCAGCAGCTTGGAGACAGGGAGCTACTACGAGCAGTACTTC. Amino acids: CASSLETGSYYEQYF.